The clone carrying this TCR beta chain was seen only a few times. The antigen remains unidentified. The sample belongs to a study of T cell repertoires in ileal Crohn's disease. Study details: From the surgical specimen's inflamed ileum, biopsies were taken as M0. Each sample's TCRB immunosequencing used 450 to 650 nanograms of biopsy DNA. The study's findings and limits: Clonal expansions were more frequent in active smokers than non-smokers at surgery.

Clones were sequenced by immunoSEQ multiplex PCR, and TCRdb holds only the in-frame ones, with some missing. The table records over 1,500 clones, more than 90% of them present only once. V lost 4 bases and J 6 bases, leaving 8 bases between the germline ends. The CDR3 loop spans 12 amino acids. Germline values: CDR1 SEHNR, CDR2 FQNEAQ (reference sequence). The time point here: inflamed ileum from the surgical specimen. V usage is TRBV7-9 and J usage is TRBJ2-3, with a tentative D call TRBD2 (6 bases). The sequence was obtained from an adult with Crohn's disease. Specimen: ileal tissue. The CDR3, as DNA: TGTGCCAGCAGCTCCCTAGCGGATACGCAGTATTTT. This sequence encodes CASSSLADTQYF.